Shown below are 26 T cell receptor beta chains from a single sample sequenced in a study of blood T cell repertoires in COVID-19. Generated by immunoSEQ multiplex PCR, the TCRdb table keeps only in-frame clones and is missing some. Seen here are 11,000 or so clones, 70% to 80% observed once, and the top ten hold roughly 6%. The sequencing input was peripheral blood. All receptors come from a man between 60 and 70 years old with COVID-19, enrolled during active disease.

The chain combines TRBV3-1 (or the pseudogene TRBV3-2) with TRBJ1-2; tentatively, D is TRBD1 (6 bases). The CDR3 is 15 amino acids. V was shortened by 1 base and J by 1 base, with 10 bases between the two germline ends. Germline values: CDR1 LGHDT, CDR2 YNNKEL (reference sequence). As DNA, the CDR3 is TGTGCCAGCAGCCAAGGGGCACAGGGTAACTATGGCTACACCTTC. It is translated as CASSQGAQGNYGYTF.

As regards this clone: The junction does not match germline at one end; this may be a read error. This chain connects TRBV15 to TRBJ1-5; 9 bases are a match to TRBD1. This CDR3 spans 14 amino acids. From germline, CDR1 is LNHNV and CDR2 YYDKDF (reference sequence). Here the CDR3 DNA reads TGTGCCACCAGCACTACAGGGGGCAACCAGCCCCAGCATTTT. Translated: CATSTTGGNQPQHF.

J is TRBJ2-5 and V is TRBV30; D is ambiguous. Germline V gene sequence: CDR1 GTSNPN, CDR2 SVGIG (reference sequence). This CDR3 contains 15 residues. Between the trimmed V and J ends, which lost 0 bases and 4 bases, there was a span of 15 bases. CDR3: CAWSVGDSFGETQYF. Here the CDR3 DNA reads TGTGCCTGGAGTGTTGGTGATAGCTTCGGAGAGACCCAGTACTTC.

The chain has TRBV12-5 and TRBJ1-5; D perhaps matches TRBD1 (5 bases). V was shortened by 0 bases and J by 1 base, with 10 bases between the two germline ends. The CDR3 length is 16 residues. Per germline, CDR1 LGHNT and CDR2 FRNRAP. The CDR3 coding sequence is TGTGCTAGTGGTTTGGTACTGGGGCAGAGCAATCAGCCCCAGCATTTT. This gives the protein CASGLVLGQSNQPQHF.

Relative to its sample, this clone is medium-sized (0.01 to 0.1%). V gene TRBV29-1 combines with J gene TRBJ2-3, with TRBD2 matching over 8 bases. This CDR3 region has 13 residues. Germline V gives CDR1 SQVTM, CDR2 ANQGSEA. V shed 4 bases, J shed 5 bases, and the junction held 5 bases outside the gene matches. In nucleotides, the CDR3 is TGCAGCGTTGGAGCGGGGGCCAGAGATACGCAGTATTTT. It encodes CSVGAGARDTQYF.

The genes are TRBV28 and TRBJ2-7, with TRBD2 as a possible D gene (5 bases). In germline, CDR1 is MDHEN, CDR2 SYDVKM. The CDR3 has 15 residues. V lost 10 bases, J lost 2 bases, and 21 bases lay in between. The CDR3 protein is CATKPSDNGAYEQYF. CDR3 DNA: TGTGCCACCAAACCGTCCGACAACGGGGCCTACGAGCAGTACTTC.

This chain links TRBV2 with TRBJ1-5; D might be TRBD1 (6 bases). From germline, CDR1 is SNHLY and CDR2 FYNNEI. Trimming left V 3 bases short and J 1 base short, with 7 bases between. This CDR3 has 14 residues. Written as DNA, the CDR3 is TGTGCCAGCAGTGACGGACAGAGCAATCAGCCCCAGCATTTT. Translated, it gives CASSDGQSNQPQHF.

By its share, this clone is medium-sized. The chain uses TRBV7-9 and TRBJ1-3, with 8 bases identical to TRBD1. The germline V gene has CDR1 SEHNR and CDR2 FQNEAQ (reference sequence). Trimming removed 4 bases from V and 4 bases from J; junction bases left unmatched: 9. The length of the CDR3 is 16 residues. The CDR3 sequence is CASSYGGQGLGNTIYF. The CDR3 DNA is TGTGCCAGCAGCTACGGAGGACAGGGACTAGGAAACACCATATATTTT.

The genes are TRBV7-3 and TRBJ2-3; 10 bases align to TRBD2. Germline assignment: CDR1 SGHTA and CDR2 FQGTGA. V lost 1 base to trimming and J lost 1 base; unmatched junction nucleotides: 14. This CDR3 region has 20 residues. The CDR3 nucleotides read TGTGCCAGCAGCTTAAAGTTGTTAGCGGGAGGTGGGGCGGGCACAGATACGCAGTATTTT. It is translated as CASSLKLLAGGGAGTDTQYF.

The V and J genes are TRBV14 and TRBJ1-1; 11 nucleotides line up with TRBD1. The trim removed 6 bases at V and 3 bases at J, leaving 9 bases unmatched. The CDR3 consists of 16 residues. Germline V gene data show CDR1 as SGHDN and CDR2 as FVKESK. This CDR3 reads CASREDRGQKYTEAFF. CDR3 DNA sequence: TGTGCCAGCAGGGAGGACAGGGGGCAGAAGTACACTGAAGCTTTCTTT. Combining the CDR3 with reference TRBV14 and TRBJ1-1 gives the whole variable domain EAGVTQFPSHSVIEKGQTVTLRCDPISGHDNLYWYRRVMGKEIKFLLHFVKESKQDESGMPNNRFLAERTGGTYSTLKVQPAELEDSGVYFCASREDRGQKYTEAFFGQGTRLTVV.

The CDR3 loop is CASSLDRQGGYTEAFF. The CDR3 bases are TGTGCCAGCAGCTTAGATAGACAGGGAGGCTACACTGAAGCTTTCTTT. J is TRBJ1-1 and V is TRBV11-3; 7 bases are a match to TRBD1. Germline V gene lookup returns CDR1 SGHNT and CDR2 YENEEA. The J segment lost 3 bases and the V segment lost 0 bases, leaving 7 bases of the junction unmatched. The CDR3 runs 16 residues.

The chain couples TRBV29-1 to TRBJ2-1, with D possibly being TRBD1 (7 bases). CDR1 is SQVTM and CDR2 is ANQGSEA in the germline V gene. Trimming pared 6 bases from V and 2 bases from J, leaving 20 bases between. The CDR3 spans 16 residues. CDR3: CSVEGARGVPYNEQFF. DNA for the CDR3: TGCAGCGTGGAGGGGGCTCGAGGAGTCCCCTACAATGAGCAGTTCTTC.

This rearrangement joins TRBV30 to TRBJ2-5; weak D call: TRBD1 (5 bases). Germline CDR1 GTSNPN, CDR2 SVGIG (reference sequence). This CDR3 region has 18 residues. V lost 1 base to trimming and J lost 5 bases, with 26 bases between them. The CDR3 here is CAWSERQLWGLPGETQYF. In DNA, the CDR3 is TGTGCCTGGAGTGAGCGACAGCTTTGGGGCTTACCAGGGGAGACCCAGTACTTC. The full variable domain, completed using reference TRBV30 and TRBJ2-5, is SQTIHQWPATLVQPVGSPLSLECTVEGTSNPNLYWYRQAAGRGLQLLFYSVGIGQISSEVPQNLSASRPQDRQFILSSKKLLLSDSGFYLCAWSERQLWGLPGETQYFGPGTRLLVL.

The chain employs TRBV28 and TRBJ2-7; D unresolved. The V end was cut by 4 bases, the J end by 1 base, with 2 bases between. Germline V gene sequence: CDR1 MDHEN, CDR2 SYDVKM. The CDR3 is made up of 11 amino acids. CDR3: CASSSSYEQYV. CDR3 nucleotides: TGTGCCAGCAGTTCTTCCTACGAGCAGTACGTC.

V and J are TRBV7-2 and TRBJ2-2; D perhaps matches TRBD2 (5 bases). CDR1 SGHTA and CDR2 FQGNSA come from the germline V gene. This CDR3 has 14 residues. V was pared by 5 bases and J by 4 bases, with 11 bases between. The CDR3 DNA follows: TGTGCCAGCAGCCTTGGACTTTTCACCGGGGAGCTGTTTTTT. Translated, it gives CASSLGLFTGELFF. Together with reference TRBV7-2 and TRBJ2-2, the CDR3 gives the full variable domain: GAGVSQSPSNKVTEKGKDVELRCDPISGHTALYWYRQSLGQGLEFLIYFQGNSAPDKSGLPSDRFSAERTGGSVSTLTIQRTQQEDSAVYLCASSLGLFTGELFFGEGSRLTVL.

This clone has more than one count but fewer than ten. The chain carries TRBV29-1 and TRBJ1-5, with D perhaps TRBD1 (5 bases). Germline V gene sequence: CDR1 SQVTM, CDR2 ANQGSEA. This CDR3 is 14 amino acids long. V gave up 4 bases and J gave up 2 bases, with 12 bases separating them. DNA of the CDR3: TGCAGCGTTGGGCTGGGGGGGGGCAATCAGCCCCAGCATTTT. It is translated as CSVGLGGGNQPQHF. Filled out from reference TRBV29-1 and TRBJ1-5, the complete variable domain reads SAVISQKPSRDICQRGTSLTIQCQVDSQVTMMFWYRQQPGQSLTLIATANQGSEATYESGFVIDKFPISRPNLTFSTLTVSNMSPEDSSIYLCSVGLGGGNQPQHFGDGTRLSIL.

V gene TRBV3-1 (or the pseudogene TRBV3-2) combines with J gene TRBJ2-7; D is unclear. Per the germline V gene, CDR1 is LGHDT and CDR2 is YNNKEL (reference sequence). The CDR3 has 9 amino acids. The CDR3 loop reads CASSQRAHV. In DNA, the CDR3 is TGTGCCAGCAGCCAGAGAGCCCACGTC.

The chain is built from TRBV7-2 and TRBJ1-1; D gene ambiguous. From germline, CDR1 is SGHTA and CDR2 FQGNSA. The CDR3 has 14 amino acids. V was cut by 5 bases and J by 5 bases, with 15 bases left in between. CDR3 DNA sequence: TGTGCCAGCAGCAACCACCTCACGGGGACTGAAGCTTTCTTT. Translated, it gives CASSNHLTGTEAFF.

V usage is TRBV27 and J usage is TRBJ1-6; TRBD1 agrees at 8 bases. Germline V gene sequence: CDR1 MNHEY, CDR2 SMNVEV (reference sequence). The CDR3 covers 16 residues. J was trimmed by 9 bases and V by 1 base; bases with no gene match: 8. The CDR3: CASSLWGQVWGSPLHF. The CDR3 nucleotides read TGTGCCAGCAGTTTATGGGGACAGGTCTGGGGTTCACCCCTCCACTTT.

The chain uses TRBV3-1 (or the pseudogene TRBV3-2) and TRBJ1-2, with D possibly TRBD1 on 5 matching bases. Trimming removed 4 bases from V and 5 bases from J, with 17 bases in between. CDR3 size: 15 residues. Germline assignment: CDR1 LGHDT and CDR2 YNNKEL (reference sequence). This CDR3 is CASSPPEGYPYGYTF. DNA of the CDR3: TGTGCCAGCAGCCCCCCGGAGGGGTACCCATATGGCTACACCTTC.

The chain uses TRBV11-2 and TRBJ2-7; 9 bases map to TRBD1. This CDR3 is 14 amino acids long. Trimming at V came to 5 bases and at J to 5 bases, leaving 7 bases not matched to a gene. CDR1 is SGHAT, CDR2 FQNNGV, per germline. CDR3 DNA: TGTGCCAGCAGCCCCTGGGACAGGGACGACGAGCAGTACGTC. Residues: CASSPWDRDDEQYV.

This clone was recorded once. The chain links TRBV7-9 to TRBJ1-6; 8 positions match TRBD1. The germline gives CDR1 SEHNR, CDR2 FQNEAQ (reference sequence). The CDR3 sequence is 16 residues long. V lost 5 bases and J lost 9; bases outside the gene matches: 12. As DNA, the CDR3 is TGTGCCAGCAGCCAGGGGGCCAGCAGGGTGGTTTCACCCCTCCACTTT. Its translation is CASSQGASRVVSPLHF. Looking up the rest from reference TRBV7-9 and TRBJ1-6 gives the full variable domain: DTGVSQNPRHKITKRGQNVTFRCDPISEHNRLYWYRQTLGQGPEFLTYFQNEAQLEKSRLLSDRFSAERPKGSFSTLEIQRTEQGDSAMYLCASSQGASRVVSPLHFGNGTRLTVT.

This chain joins TRBV5-1 and TRBJ2-7; D is undetermined. The V end lost 4 bases, the J end lost 3 bases, and 14 bases lay between the germline ends. This CDR3 comprises 14 residues. The V gene's germline CDR1 is SGHRS and CDR2 YFSETQ. CDR3 DNA: TGCGCCAGCAGCCCGGGTATTGGCGGCTACGAGCAGTACGTC. This encodes CASSPGIGGYEQYV.

This clone has only one observation. The rearrangement links TRBV6-2 or TRBV6-3 to TRBJ1-2; TRBD1 matches 7 bases. Per the germline V gene, CDR1 is MNHEY and CDR2 is SVGEGT. V lost 2 bases to trimming and J lost 6 bases; unmatched junction nucleotides: 15. The CDR3 has 17 residues. The DNA for the CDR3 is TGTGCCAGCAGTTACAAGACAGGGCGGACCTCCTTTGATGGCTACACCTTC. It yields the protein CASSYKTGRTSFDGYTF.

This clone was counted between two and nine times. For the CDR3, the DNA is TGTGCCAGCAGCGGACGGTCAGCGGGAGGGGGGATTGGTGAGCAGTTCTTC. It translates to CASSGRSAGGGIGEQFF. The V and J genes are TRBV9 and TRBJ2-1; 10 bases match TRBD2. CDR1 is SGDLS and CDR2 is YYNGEE in the germline V gene. The CDR3 consists of 17 residues. J gave up 9 bases and V 3 bases, and 15 bases lay outside the gene matches.

The count of this clone is one. The chain recombines TRBV6-6 with TRBJ2-2; 9 bases agree with TRBD1. Germline CDR1 is MNHNY and CDR2 is SVGAGI (reference sequence). V lost 6 bases to trimming and J lost 1 base; unmatched junction nucleotides: 6. This CDR3 spans 16 amino acids. The chain's CDR3 is CASRTQTGGNTGELFF. The CDR3 DNA sequence: TGTGCCAGCAGAACTCAGACAGGGGGGAACACCGGGGAGCTGTTTTTT.